The present T cell receptor (beta chain) was sequenced within a study of CD8+ T cells in alopecia areata. Overall study: Tofacitinib lasted 6 to 18 months, then 6 months off drug. Study-level results: Sequencing of scalp samples also includes resident alphabeta T cells from normal skin. Alopecia totalis/universalis scalp especially showed more expanded CD8+ clones than normal scalp.

The sequencing template was cDNA reverse transcribed from extracted RNA. Data came from immunoSEQ multiplex PCR; TCRdb stores just in-frame clones and leaves some out. The sample has 170,000 or so clones, 59% seen once. This clone was counted between two and nine times. Its cognate antigen is unknown. Germline V gives CDR1 MGHRA, CDR2 YSYEKL. The germline V and J ends were trimmed by 3 bases and 3 bases, with 18 bases remaining between them. This CDR3 is built from 16 residues. The receptor comes from a human donor with alopecia areata. Source: CD4+ T cells sorted from blood, taken at week 0. V gene TRBV4-1 combines with J gene TRBJ2-7; D is possibly TRBD1 (6 bases). CDR3 coding DNA: TGCGCCAGCAGCCATCTGGGGGCAGGGAGATACTACGAGCAGTACTTC. It specifies CASSHLGAGRYYEQYF.